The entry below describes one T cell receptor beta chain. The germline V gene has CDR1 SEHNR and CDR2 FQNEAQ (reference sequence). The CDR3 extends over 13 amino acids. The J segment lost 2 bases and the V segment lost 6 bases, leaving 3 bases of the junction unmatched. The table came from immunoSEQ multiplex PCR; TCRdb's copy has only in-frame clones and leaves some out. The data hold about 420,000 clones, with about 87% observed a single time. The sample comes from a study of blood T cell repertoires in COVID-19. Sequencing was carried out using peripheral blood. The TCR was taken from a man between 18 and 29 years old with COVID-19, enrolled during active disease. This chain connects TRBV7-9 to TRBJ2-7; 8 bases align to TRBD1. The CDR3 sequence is CASSTGGTYEQYF. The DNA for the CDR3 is TGTGCCAGCAGTACAGGGGGAACCTACGAGCAGTACTTC.